These 3 T cell receptor beta chains came from one sample sequenced in a study of blood T cell repertoires in COVID-19. TCRdb keeps only in-frame clones here, not all; method: immunoSEQ multiplex PCR. Counted here are under 100,000 clones, about 89% occurring once; the ten biggest clones make up under 9.5%. Source material: peripheral blood. The receptor source for this set is a man aged 45-60 years with acute or convalescent COVID-19.

This clone turned up a few times. The chain links TRBV15 to TRBJ2-7; 7 bases agree with TRBD1. Looked up from germline, CDR1 is LNHNV and CDR2 is YYDKDF (reference sequence). Trimming at V came to 1 base and at J to 8 bases, leaving 8 bases not matched to a gene. CDR3 length: 14 amino acids. This CDR3 reads CATSRGYQGQKQYV. The CDR3 DNA reads as TGTGCCACCAGCAGAGGCTACCAGGGACAGAAGCAGTACGTC.

The chain couples TRBV24-1 to TRBJ2-1, with TRBD2 matching 14 bases. J gave up 10 bases and V 2 bases, and 3 bases lay outside the gene matches. Germline CDR1 is KGHDR and CDR2 is SFDVKD. The CDR3 sequence is 15 residues long. The CDR3 sequence: CATSDSTSGGAEQFF. The CDR3 nucleotides are TGTGCCACCAGTGATTCGACTAGCGGGGGGGCGGAGCAGTTCTTC.

This sequence joins TRBV4-1 and TRBJ1-1; TRBD1 might be the D (6 bases). The CDR3 has 13 residues. From germline, CDR1 is MGHRA and CDR2 YSYEKL. V was trimmed by 4 bases and J by 4 bases, leaving 10 bases between them. CDR3 region: CASSLVRGTEAFF. CDR3 bases: TGCGCCAGCAGCCTCGTCAGGGGCACTGAAGCTTTCTTT.